This T cell receptor beta chain is from a study of Ad26.COV2.S vaccination and SARS-CoV-2 variants. Turning to the study itself: Into the muscle, Ad26.COV2.S was dosed once or twice, 56 days apart. General study results and limits: With respect to non-spike TCR breadth, vaccine and placebo recipients were similar. Vaccinees displayed broader spike-specific TCR repertoires than placebo recipients.

Treatment given: roughly 20 received Ad26.COV2.S at low or high dose, single or two shots; about 5 received placebo; per-sample allocation not given. Samples came from day 63 after the first vaccine or placebo injection. CDR3 length equals 14 residues. Germline V gene data show CDR1 as SGHRS and CDR2 as YFSETQ. V was clipped by 4 bases and J by 4 bases, with 11 bases between them. On this clone: Its antigen is as yet unknown.

TCRdb's table, derived via immunoSEQ multiplex PCR, lists solely in-frame clones and lacks some. This table holds 240,000 or so clones, roughly 88% found once. This clonotype was obtained from a person between 18 and 59 years old who received the Ad26.COV2.S COVID-19 vaccine or a placebo. Sequences were derived from peripheral blood, sampled in a trial of Ad26.COV2.S vaccine versus placebo. The V gene is TRBV5-1, the J gene TRBJ2-2; the D is unclear. Here the CDR3 reads CASSLASVTGELFF. The CDR3 DNA follows: TGCGCCAGCAGCCTTGCATCCGTCACCGGGGAGCTGTTTTTT.